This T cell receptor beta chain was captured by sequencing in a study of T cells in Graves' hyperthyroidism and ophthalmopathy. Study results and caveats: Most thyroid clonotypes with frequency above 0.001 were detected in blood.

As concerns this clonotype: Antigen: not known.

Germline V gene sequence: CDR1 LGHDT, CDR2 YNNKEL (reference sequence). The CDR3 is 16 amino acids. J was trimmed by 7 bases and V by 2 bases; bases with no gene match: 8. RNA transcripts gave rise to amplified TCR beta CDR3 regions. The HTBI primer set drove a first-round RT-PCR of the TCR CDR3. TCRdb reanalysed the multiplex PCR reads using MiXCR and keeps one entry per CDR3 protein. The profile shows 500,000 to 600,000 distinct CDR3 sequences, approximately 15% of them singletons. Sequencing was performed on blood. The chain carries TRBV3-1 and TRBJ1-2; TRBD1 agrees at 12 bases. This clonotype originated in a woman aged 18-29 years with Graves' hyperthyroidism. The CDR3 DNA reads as TGTGCCAGCAGCCAACGACCGGGACAGGGGGCGACTGGCTACACCTTC. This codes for CASSQRPGQGATGYTF.